The clone carrying this TCR beta chain ranks as medium-sized (0.01 to 0.1%). The authors made TCR beta cDNA from 500 ng total RNA with a constant-region primer. TCR beta libraries came from three nested multiplex PCR rounds using slightly modified ARM-PCR. TCRdb called the multiplex PCR reads again in MiXCR, with one record for every CDR3 protein. The sample holds some 190,000 distinct CDR3 sequences, around four fifths seen once. This entry belongs to a study of tumor-infiltrating lymphocytes in primary liver carcinoma. The source material, roughly 18-30 mg of unsorted bulk tissue, was used to co-extract RNA and DNA. This clonotype was obtained from a man aged 35-49 years with primary liver carcinoma and hepatitis B virus infection. Source material: tumor tissue from primary liver carcinoma.

The CDR3 DNA reads as TGTGCCAGCAGTCTACAGGGGTCCTACAATGAGCAGTTCTTC. It is translated as CASSLQGSYNEQFF. The chain combines TRBV6-5 with TRBJ2-1; 7 bases map to TRBD1. Looked up from germline, CDR1 is MNHEY and CDR2 is SVGAGI. The V and J ends lost 5 bases and 1 base, in that order; junction bases with no gene match: 2. This CDR3 is 14 amino acids long.